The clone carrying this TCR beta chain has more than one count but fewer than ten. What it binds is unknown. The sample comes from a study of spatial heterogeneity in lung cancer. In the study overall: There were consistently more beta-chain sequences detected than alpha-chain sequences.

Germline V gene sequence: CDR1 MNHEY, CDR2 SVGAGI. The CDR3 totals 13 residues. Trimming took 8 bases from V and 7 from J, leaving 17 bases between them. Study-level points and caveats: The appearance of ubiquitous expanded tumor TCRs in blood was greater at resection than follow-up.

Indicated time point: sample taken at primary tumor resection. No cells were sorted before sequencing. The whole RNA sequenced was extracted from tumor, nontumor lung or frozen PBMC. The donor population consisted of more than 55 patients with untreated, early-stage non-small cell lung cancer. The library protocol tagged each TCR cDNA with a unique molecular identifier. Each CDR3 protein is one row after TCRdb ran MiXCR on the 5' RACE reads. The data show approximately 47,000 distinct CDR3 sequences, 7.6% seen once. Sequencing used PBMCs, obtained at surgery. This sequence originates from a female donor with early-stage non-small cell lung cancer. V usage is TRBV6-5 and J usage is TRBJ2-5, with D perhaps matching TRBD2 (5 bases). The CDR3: CASSTTTAGTQYF. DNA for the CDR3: TGTGCCAGCTCGACTACCACCGCGGGGACCCAGTACTTC.